These 29 T cell receptor beta chains were sequenced from one sample in a study of blood T cell repertoires in COVID-19. Clones were sequenced by immunoSEQ multiplex PCR, and TCRdb holds only the in-frame ones, with some missing. The table has 200,000 to 250,000 clones, approximately 80% seen once. The sample was peripheral blood. The receptor source for this set is a woman aged 80 or over with COVID-19, enrolled during active disease.

The chain recombines TRBV5-1 with TRBJ1-2; D remains ambiguous. This CDR3 is 12 amino acids long. V was shortened by 0 bases and J by 6 bases, with 6 bases between the two germline ends. Germline lookup yields CDR1 SGHRS and CDR2 YFSETQ. The CDR3, as DNA: TGCGCCAGCAGCTTGGTATCGGATGGCTACACCTTC. Its translation: CASSLVSDGYTF.

The chain couples TRBV28 to TRBJ1-5, with D maybe TRBD1 (6 bases). Trimming took 6 bases from V and 2 from J, leaving 14 bases between them. CDR1 and CDR2 from the germline V gene are MDHEN and SYDVKM. The CDR3 length is 15 residues. The CDR3 bases are TGTGCCAGCAGGGCTACAGGGTCCGGCAATCAGCCCCAGCATTTT. This sequence encodes CASRATGSGNQPQHF.

The chain is built from TRBV18 and TRBJ2-5, with D perhaps matching TRBD2 (5 bases). V was shortened by 3 bases and J by 4 bases, with 12 bases between the two germline ends. CDR3 length: 14 amino acids. The germline gives CDR1 KGHSH, CDR2 LQKENI. CDR3 sequence reads: CASSPSPGRETQYF. CDR3 DNA sequence: TGTGCCAGCTCACCTTCGCCGGGGAGAGAGACCCAGTACTTC.

The sample holds a few counts of this clone. The rearrangement links TRBV29-1 to TRBJ1-3, with D hard to call. Germline V lookup: CDR1 SQVTM, CDR2 ANQGSEA. The CDR3 covers 11 residues. Trimming shortened V by 4 bases and J by 4 bases, and 5 bases separated the two germline ends. CDR3 in DNA: TGCAGCGTTGGAGGGGGAAACACCATATATTTT. Translating it yields CSVGGGNTIYF.

This clone occurred a few times. The rearrangement links TRBV3-1 (or the pseudogene TRBV3-2) to TRBJ1-3; TRBD1 aligns across 7 bases. This CDR3 comprises 16 residues. Germline loops: CDR1 LGHDT, CDR2 YNNKEL (reference sequence). V trimming: 0 bases; J trimming: 1 base; junction bases outside the gene matches: 3. This chain's CDR3 is CASSQDGTASGNTIYF. The CDR3 DNA sequence: TGTGCCAGCAGCCAAGATGGGACAGCTTCTGGAAACACCATATATTTT.

The chain links TRBV5-1 to TRBJ2-5, with D possibly being TRBD1 (6 bases). V lost 0 bases and J lost 4, with 10 bases in between. CDR3 length equals 14 residues. Germline V gene lookup returns CDR1 SGHRS and CDR2 YFSETQ. CDR3 residues: CASSLVGAGETQYF. CDR3 bases: TGCGCCAGCAGCTTGGTGGGGGCCGGAGAGACCCAGTACTTC.

Worth noting for this clone: An end of the junction differs from the germline gene, which may be a read error. This chain uses TRBV7-7 with TRBJ2-5, with 7 bases lining up with TRBD1. Per germline, CDR1 SSHAT and CDR2 FNYEAQ (reference sequence). CDR3 length equals 16 residues. CDR3 coding DNA: TGTGCTAGCAGCTTCGGTACCAGGGGGAGTAGAGAGACCCAGTACTTC. This translates into CASSFGTRGSRETQYF.

The rearrangement joins TRBV13 to TRBJ1-2, with D perhaps TRBD1 (6 bases). The CDR3 is made up of 15 amino acids. V was clipped by 5 bases and J by 4 bases, with 17 bases between them. Germline CDR1 PRHDT, CDR2 FYEKMQ (reference sequence). CDR3 in DNA: TGTGCCAGCAGCGAGCTTAATACAGGGTCCTATGGCTACACCTTC. The encoded protein is CASSELNTGSYGYTF.

The chain employs TRBV29-1 and TRBJ2-1; a possible D gene is TRBD2 (6 bases). The V and J ends lost 0 bases and 0 bases respectively, with 12 bases between them. Germline-derived CDR1 and CDR2 are SQVTM and ANQGSEA. This CDR3 contains 16 residues. This CDR3 reads CSVEEGVADSYNEQFF. As DNA, the CDR3 is TGCAGCGTTGAAGAGGGCGTAGCGGACTCCTACAATGAGCAGTTCTTC.

Points on this clone: The sample contains more than one DNA sequence encoding this CDR3. This chain connects TRBV3-1 (or the pseudogene TRBV3-2) to TRBJ2-3, with TRBD2 matching 14 bases. This CDR3 is 15 amino acids long. In germline, CDR1 is LGHDT, CDR2 YNNKEL (reference sequence). V was pared by 1 base and J by 6 bases, with 0 bases of the junction left unmatched. The CDR3 DNA reads as TGTGCCAGCAGCCAAGGACTAGCGGGGGGGGATACGCAGTATTTT. Protein product: CASSQGLAGGDTQYF.

The rearrangement joins TRBV6-5 to TRBJ1-6; D call uncertain. Germline CDR1 reads MNHEY; CDR2 reads SVGAGI. Trimming cost V 6 bases and J 5 bases, with 14 bases left between them. CDR3 length: 15 residues. This CDR3 reads CASRQYLFNNSPLHF. The CDR3 nucleotides are TGTGCCAGCAGACAGTACCTTTTTAATAATTCACCCCTCCACTTT.

Points on this clone: The junction does not match germline at one end; this may be a read error. The chain is built from TRBV2 and TRBJ1-1; the D is unclear. Germline values: CDR1 SNHLY, CDR2 FYNNEI. The CDR3 sequence is 13 residues long. The CDR3 DNA reads as TGTGCCAGCAGCGAAGACGGGAACACTGAAGCTTTCTTT. Residues: CASSEDGNTEAFF.

The rearrangement links TRBV5-1 to TRBJ2-6, with TRBD1 identical over 7 bases. The CDR3 length is 15 residues. V trimming: 5 bases; J trimming: 3 bases; junction bases outside the gene matches: 5. From germline, CDR1 is SGHRS and CDR2 YFSETQ. As DNA, the CDR3 is TGCGCCAGCAGTTACACAGGGGTTGGGGCCAACGTCCTGACTTTC. Translated: CASSYTGVGANVLTF.

V is TRBV11-2 and J is TRBJ1-1, with D possibly matching TRBD1 (5 bases). The CDR3 is 14 residues long. V was pared by 6 bases and J by 4 bases, with 15 bases between. Germline V gene lookup returns CDR1 SGHAT and CDR2 FQNNGV. CDR3 protein: CASRNSGSATEAFF. CDR3 DNA sequence: TGTGCCAGCAGGAATTCAGGGTCGGCCACTGAAGCTTTCTTT.

The CDR3 here is CASISAGAGELFF. In DNA, the CDR3 is TGTGCCAGCATTTCCGCGGGGGCCGGGGAGCTGTTTTTT. The chain recombines TRBV6-5 with TRBJ2-2, with 7 bases identical to TRBD2. The ends lost 7 bases at V and 6 bases at J; junction bases unmatched: 5. This CDR3 region has 13 residues. In germline, CDR1 is MNHEY, CDR2 SVGAGI.

The rearrangement joins TRBV5-1 to TRBJ2-3; D is ambiguous. Germline CDR1 is SGHRS and CDR2 is YFSETQ. Trimming stripped 6 bases from V and 0 bases from J, with 8 bases between. The length of the CDR3 is 13 residues. Here the CDR3 DNA reads TGCGCCAGCAAAGATGGCAGCACAGATACGCAGTATTTT. This sequence encodes CASKDGSTDTQYF.

Here the CDR3 DNA reads TGTGCCAGCAGCCCGATCGGGGGGGGATCAGATACGCAGTATTTT. Protein product: CASSPIGGGSDTQYF. The genes are TRBV5-6 and TRBJ2-3; TRBD2 aligns across 8 bases. The CDR3 is 15 amino acids. Germline-derived CDR1 and CDR2 are SGHDT and YYEEEE. The V and J ends lost 4 bases and 4 bases, in that order; junction bases with no gene match: 8.

The CDR3 loop reads CASSRGGTVSYEQYF. DNA of the CDR3: TGTGCCAGCAGCCGGGGGGGAACGGTCTCCTACGAGCAGTACTTC. The chain has TRBV5-4 and TRBJ2-7; 8 bases fit TRBD2. J was trimmed by 0 bases and V by 4 bases; bases with no gene match: 6. CDR3 length: 15 residues. Germline V gene lookup returns CDR1 SGHNT and CDR2 YYREEE (reference sequence).

The chain has TRBV5-1 and TRBJ1-1, with D unresolved. V lost 2 bases, J lost 2 bases, and 7 bases lay in between. CDR1 SGHRS and CDR2 YFSETQ come from the germline V gene. The length of the CDR3 is 13 residues. The CDR3: CASSFAGNTEAFF. The CDR3 DNA follows: TGCGCCAGCAGCTTCGCAGGTAACACTGAAGCTTTCTTT.

Of note for this clone: The sample contains more than one DNA sequence encoding this CDR3. The chain joins TRBV3-1 (or the pseudogene TRBV3-2) to TRBJ2-3; TRBD2 matches 11 bases. This CDR3 region has 15 residues. Germline CDR1 is LGHDT and CDR2 is YNNKEL (reference sequence). The trim removed 6 bases at V and 1 base at J, leaving 3 bases unmatched. The CDR3 reads CASRSTSGGTDTQYF. CDR3 nucleotides: TGTGCCAGCAGGTCGACTAGCGGGGGCACAGATACGCAGTATTTT.

This chain joins TRBV7-9 and TRBJ1-4; no definite D call. The germline V gene encodes CDR1 SEHNR and CDR2 FQNEAQ (reference sequence). Trimming took 5 bases from V and 0 from J, leaving 13 bases between them. The CDR3 consists of 16 residues. DNA of the CDR3: TGTGCCAGCAGCGGTAGCGGTGGGCCAACTAATGAAAAACTGTTTTTT. Translated: CASSGSGGPTNEKLFF.

The rearrangement uses TRBV5-1 and TRBJ2-2; the match to TRBD1 covers 8 bases. Germline V lookup: CDR1 SGHRS, CDR2 YFSETQ. V lost 6 bases to trimming and J lost 3 bases; unmatched junction nucleotides: 7. This CDR3 spans 15 amino acids. The CDR3 is CASNWDRRYTGELFF. CDR3 nucleotide sequence: TGCGCCAGCAACTGGGACAGGCGATACACCGGGGAGCTGTTTTTT.

The V and J genes are TRBV5-4 and TRBJ1-2; D might be TRBD1 (6 bases). Looked up from germline, CDR1 is SGHNT and CDR2 is YYREEE (reference sequence). The CDR3 length is 17 residues. V lost 4 bases to trimming and J lost 8 bases, with 27 bases between them. CDR3: CASSPGSSGVTSWGYTF. Written as DNA, the CDR3 is TGTGCCAGCAGCCCGGGGAGTTCAGGGGTTACTTCTTGGGGCTACACCTTC.

This clone has only a few counts. The V call is TRBV19, the J call TRBJ1-2; 8 positions match TRBD1. There are 14 residues in the CDR3. With 5 bases clipped from V and 6 bases from J, the junction kept 8 bases outside the gene matches. Germline CDR1 LNHDA, CDR2 SQIVND (reference sequence). Here the CDR3 reads CASSGQGAFNGYTF. Written as DNA, the CDR3 is TGTGCCAGTAGTGGCCAGGGGGCTTTCAATGGCTACACCTTC. The whole variable domain, filled in from reference TRBV19 and TRBJ1-2, reads DGGITQSPKYLFRKEGQNVTLSCEQNLNHDAMYWYRQDPGQGLRLIYYSQIVNDFQKGDIAEGYSVSREKKESFPLTVTSAQKNPTAFYLCASSGQGAFNGYTFGSGTRLTVV.

V gene TRBV24-1 combines with J gene TRBJ2-1, with 9 bases matching TRBD2. V shed 9 bases and J 2 bases; nucleotides not matched to a gene: 4. This CDR3 contains 14 residues. Germline V gene sequence: CDR1 KGHDR, CDR2 SFDVKD. The CDR3 nucleotides read TGTGCCACCTCTAGCGGGATTGCCTACAATGAGCAGTTCTTC. Translated, it gives CATSSGIAYNEQFF.

The chain joins TRBV5-1 to TRBJ2-4; 7 bases line up with TRBD1. CDR3 length: 14 residues. Germline assignment: CDR1 SGHRS and CDR2 YFSETQ. J gave up 7 bases and V 3 bases, and 7 bases lay outside the gene matches. The CDR3 is CASSSGQSGNIQYF. Here the CDR3 DNA reads TGCGCCAGCAGCTCGGGACAGTCAGGGAACATTCAGTACTTC.

This chain uses TRBV6-5 with TRBJ1-2; 8 bases match TRBD1. The CDR3 is made up of 14 amino acids. Germline CDR1 MNHEY, CDR2 SVGAGI. V was pared by 7 bases and J by 5 bases, with 9 bases of the junction left unmatched. The CDR3 protein is CASNRGQGEYGYTF. DNA of the CDR3: TGTGCCAGCAATCGAGGACAGGGCGAATATGGCTACACCTTC.

The chain has TRBV6-5 and TRBJ1-1; tentative D call: TRBD1 (6 bases). CDR1 and CDR2 (germline): MNHEY, SVGAGI. With 6 bases removed from V and 1 base from J, the gap between germline ends came to 12 bases. The CDR3 extends over 14 amino acids. The CDR3 region is CASSRGQPNTEAFF. The CDR3 DNA reads as TGTGCCAGCAGCAGAGGACAGCCGAACACTGAAGCTTTCTTT.

The chain employs TRBV7-2 and TRBJ2-5; 9 nucleotides match TRBD2. J was trimmed by 4 bases and V by 1 base; bases with no gene match: 7. The V gene's germline CDR1 is SGHTA and CDR2 FQGNSA. The CDR3 is 16 residues long. The CDR3 loop is CASSLGRGGPPETQYF. The CDR3 DNA reads as TGTGCCAGCAGCTTAGGGCGGGGGGGCCCCCCAGAGACCCAGTACTTC. The variable domain in full, completed from reference TRBV7-2 and TRBJ2-5, reads GAGVSQSPSNKVTEKGKDVELRCDPISGHTALYWYRQSLGQGLEFLIYFQGNSAPDKSGLPSDRFSAERTGGSVSTLTIQRTQQEDSAVYLCASSLGRGGPPETQYFGPGTRLLVL.